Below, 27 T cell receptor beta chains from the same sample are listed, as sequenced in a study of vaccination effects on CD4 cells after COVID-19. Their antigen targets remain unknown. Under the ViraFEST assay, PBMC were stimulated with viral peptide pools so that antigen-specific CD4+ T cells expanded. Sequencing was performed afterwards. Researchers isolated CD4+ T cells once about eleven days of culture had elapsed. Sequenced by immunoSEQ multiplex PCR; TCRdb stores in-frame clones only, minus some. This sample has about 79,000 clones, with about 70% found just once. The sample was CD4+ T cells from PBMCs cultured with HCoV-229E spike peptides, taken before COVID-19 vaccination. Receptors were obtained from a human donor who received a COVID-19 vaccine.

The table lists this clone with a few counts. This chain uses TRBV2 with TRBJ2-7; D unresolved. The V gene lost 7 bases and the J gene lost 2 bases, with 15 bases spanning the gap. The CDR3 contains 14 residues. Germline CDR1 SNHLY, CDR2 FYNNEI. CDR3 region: CASIRAWPTYEQYV. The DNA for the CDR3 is TGTGCCAGCATAAGGGCTTGGCCAACCTACGAGCAGTACGTC.

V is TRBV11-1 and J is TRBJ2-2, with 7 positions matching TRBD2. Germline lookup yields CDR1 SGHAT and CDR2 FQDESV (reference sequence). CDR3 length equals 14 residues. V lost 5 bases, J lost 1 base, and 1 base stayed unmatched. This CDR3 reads CASSGGVNTGELFF. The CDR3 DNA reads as TGTGCCAGCAGCGGGGGGGTGAACACCGGGGAGCTGTTTTTT.

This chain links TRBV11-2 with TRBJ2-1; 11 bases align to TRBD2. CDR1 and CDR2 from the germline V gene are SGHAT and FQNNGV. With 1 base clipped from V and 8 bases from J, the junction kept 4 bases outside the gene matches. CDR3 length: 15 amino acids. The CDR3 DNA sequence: TGTGCCAGCAGCTTAGTTTTAGCGGGGGGGCATGAGCAGTTCTTC. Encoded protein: CASSLVLAGGHEQFF. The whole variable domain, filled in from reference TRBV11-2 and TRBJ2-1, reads EAGVAQSPRYKIIEKRQSVAFWCNPISGHATLYWYQQILGQGPKLLIQFQNNGVVDDSQLPKDRFSAERLKGVDSTLKIQPAKLEDSAVYLCASSLVLAGGHEQFFGPGTRLTVL.

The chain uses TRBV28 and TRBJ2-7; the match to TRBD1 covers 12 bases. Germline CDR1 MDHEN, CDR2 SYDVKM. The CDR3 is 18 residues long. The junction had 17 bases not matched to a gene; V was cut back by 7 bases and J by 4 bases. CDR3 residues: CASNSRDRGLGGHYEQYV. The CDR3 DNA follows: TGTGCCAGCAACAGCCGGGACAGGGGGCTGGGGGGGCATTACGAGCAGTACGTC.

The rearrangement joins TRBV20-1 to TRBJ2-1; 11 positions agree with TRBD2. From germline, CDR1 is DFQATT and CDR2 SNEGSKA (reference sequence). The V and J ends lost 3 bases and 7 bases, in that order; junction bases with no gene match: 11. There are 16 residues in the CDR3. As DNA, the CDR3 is TGCAGTGCTAGTGGGGGCCCTAGCGGGGGGAGGAATGAGCAGTTCTTC. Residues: CSASGGPSGGRNEQFF.

CDR3 DNA sequence: TGTGCCAGCAGCTGGGACAGGGCCTCTAATGAAAAACTGTTTTTT. It codes for CASSWDRASNEKLFF. This chain joins TRBV5-5 and TRBJ1-4; 9 positions agree with TRBD1. Germline trimming cut 3 bases from V and 3 bases from J; bases unmatched to any gene: 3. This CDR3 is built from 15 residues. Germline loops: CDR1 SGHKS, CDR2 YYEKEE (reference sequence). The full variable domain, in which reference TRBV5-5 and TRBJ1-4 provide the parts outside the CDR3, is DAGVTQSPTHLIKTRGQQVTLRCSPISGHKSVSWYQQVLGQGPQFIFQYYEKEERGRGNFPDRFSARQFPNYSSELNVNALLLGDSALYLCASSWDRASNEKLFFGSGTQLSVL.

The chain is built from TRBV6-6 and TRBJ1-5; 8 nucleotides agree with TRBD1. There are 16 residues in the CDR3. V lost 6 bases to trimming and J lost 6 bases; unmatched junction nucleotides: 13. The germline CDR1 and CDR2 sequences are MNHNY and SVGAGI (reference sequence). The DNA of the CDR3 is TGTGCCAGCAGCCCGTCGAGGACAGGGAATTCTCAGCCCCAGCATTTT. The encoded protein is CASSPSRTGNSQPQHF.

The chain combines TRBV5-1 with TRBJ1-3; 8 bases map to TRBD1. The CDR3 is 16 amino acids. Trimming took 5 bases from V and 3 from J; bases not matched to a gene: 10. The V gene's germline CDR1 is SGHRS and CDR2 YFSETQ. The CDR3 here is CASSIDGQGGGNTIYF. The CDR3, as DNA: TGCGCCAGCAGTATCGATGGACAGGGCGGTGGAAACACCATATATTTT.

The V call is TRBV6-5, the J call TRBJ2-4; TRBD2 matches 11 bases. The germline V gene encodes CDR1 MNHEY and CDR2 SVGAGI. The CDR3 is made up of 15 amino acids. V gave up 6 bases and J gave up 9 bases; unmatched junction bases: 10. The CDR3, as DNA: TGTGCCAGCAGCCCAGTTCCGGGACTAGCGGCCATTCAGTACTTC. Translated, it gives CASSPVPGLAAIQYF.

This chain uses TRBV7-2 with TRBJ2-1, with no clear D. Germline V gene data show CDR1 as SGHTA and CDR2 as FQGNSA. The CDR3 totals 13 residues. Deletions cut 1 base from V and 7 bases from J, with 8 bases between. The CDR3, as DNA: TGTGCCAGCAGCTTAGTAGGGAATAATGAGCAGTTCTTC. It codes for CASSLVGNNEQFF. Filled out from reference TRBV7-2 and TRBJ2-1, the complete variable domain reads GAGVSQSPSNKVTEKGKDVELRCDPISGHTALYWYRQSLGQGLEFLIYFQGNSAPDKSGLPSDRFSAERTGGSVSTLTIQRTQQEDSAVYLCASSLVGNNEQFFGPGTRLTVL.

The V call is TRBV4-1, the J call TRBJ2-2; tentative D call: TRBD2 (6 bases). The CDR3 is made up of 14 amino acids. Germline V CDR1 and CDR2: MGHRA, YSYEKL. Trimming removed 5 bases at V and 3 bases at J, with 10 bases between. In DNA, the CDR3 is TGCGCCAGCAGCAATACGGGGGACACCGGGGAGCTGTTTTTT. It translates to CASSNTGDTGELFF.

CDR3: CASSPGDSHTEAFF. The CDR3, as DNA: TGTGCCAGTAGTCCAGGGGACAGCCACACTGAAGCTTTCTTT. The chain combines TRBV19 with TRBJ1-1, with 7 nucleotides matching TRBD1. The CDR3 has 14 residues. In germline, CDR1 is LNHDA, CDR2 SQIVND (reference sequence). Losses at the gene ends were 5 bases for V and 3 bases for J; bases not matched to a gene: 6.

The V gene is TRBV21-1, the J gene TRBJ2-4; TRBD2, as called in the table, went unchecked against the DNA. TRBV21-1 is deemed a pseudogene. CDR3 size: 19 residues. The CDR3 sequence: CASSSRLGTSGGAKNIQYF. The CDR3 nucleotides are TGTGCCAGCAGCAGTCGACTAGGGACTAGCGGGGGGGCCAAAAACATTCAGTACTTC.

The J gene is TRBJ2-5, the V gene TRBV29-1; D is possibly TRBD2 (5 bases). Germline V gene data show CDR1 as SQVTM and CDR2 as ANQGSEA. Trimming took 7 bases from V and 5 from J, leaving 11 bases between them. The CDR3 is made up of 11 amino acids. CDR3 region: CSAGVPETQYF. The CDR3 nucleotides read TGCAGCGCCGGGGTCCCGGAGACCCAGTACTTC.

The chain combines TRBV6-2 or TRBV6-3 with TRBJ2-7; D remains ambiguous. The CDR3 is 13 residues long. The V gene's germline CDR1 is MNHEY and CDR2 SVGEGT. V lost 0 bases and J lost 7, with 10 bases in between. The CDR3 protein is CASSYSRFGEQYV. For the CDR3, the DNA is TGTGCCAGCAGTTACTCTCGATTTGGGGAGCAGTACGTC.

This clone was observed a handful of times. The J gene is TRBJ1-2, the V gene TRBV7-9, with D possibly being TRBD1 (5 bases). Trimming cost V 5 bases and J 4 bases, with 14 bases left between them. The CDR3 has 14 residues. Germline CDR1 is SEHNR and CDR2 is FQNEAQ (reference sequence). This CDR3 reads CASSNTGGVYGYTF. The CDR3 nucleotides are TGTGCCAGCAGCAATACCGGGGGGGTCTATGGCTACACCTTC.

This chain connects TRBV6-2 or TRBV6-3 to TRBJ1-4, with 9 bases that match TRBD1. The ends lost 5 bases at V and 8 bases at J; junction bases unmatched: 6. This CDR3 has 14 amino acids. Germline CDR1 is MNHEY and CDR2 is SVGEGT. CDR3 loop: CASSAGTGQEKLFF. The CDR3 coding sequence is TGTGCCAGCAGTGCCGGGACAGGGCAAGAAAAACTGTTTTTT.

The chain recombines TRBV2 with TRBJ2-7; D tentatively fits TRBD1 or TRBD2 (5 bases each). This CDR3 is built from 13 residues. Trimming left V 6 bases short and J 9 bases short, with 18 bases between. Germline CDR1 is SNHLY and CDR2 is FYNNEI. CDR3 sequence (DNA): TGTGCCAGCAGACCCATCGGGGCCTGGGTGCAGTACGTC. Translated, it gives CASRPIGAWVQYV.

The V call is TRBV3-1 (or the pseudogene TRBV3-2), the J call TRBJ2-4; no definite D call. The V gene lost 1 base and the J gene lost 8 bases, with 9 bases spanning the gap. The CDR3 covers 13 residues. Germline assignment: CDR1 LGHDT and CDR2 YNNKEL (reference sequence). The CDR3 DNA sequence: TGTGCCAGCAGCCAAGGGCATTGGGACATTCAGTACTTC. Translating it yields CASSQGHWDIQYF.

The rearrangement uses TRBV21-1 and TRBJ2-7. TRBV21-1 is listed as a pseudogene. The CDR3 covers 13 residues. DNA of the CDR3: TGTGCCAGGGGCACGAGGAGCTCCTACGAGCAGTACGTC. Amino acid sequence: CARGTRSSYEQYV.

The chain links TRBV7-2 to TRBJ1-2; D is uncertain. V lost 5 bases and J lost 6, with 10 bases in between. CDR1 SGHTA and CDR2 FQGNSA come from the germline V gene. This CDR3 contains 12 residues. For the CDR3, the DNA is TGTGCCAGCAGCGCCACGCGGAATGGCTACACCTTC. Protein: CASSATRNGYTF.

Written as DNA, the CDR3 is TGTGCCAGCAGCCAAGCGACTGGGGGAAACACCATATATTTT. It is translated as CASSQATGGNTIYF. The V gene is TRBV14, the J gene TRBJ1-3; D unresolved. Trimming took off 1 base at V and 4 bases at J, with 8 bases between the two ends. The CDR3 is 14 amino acids. Germline CDR1 and CDR2: SGHDN and FVKESK.

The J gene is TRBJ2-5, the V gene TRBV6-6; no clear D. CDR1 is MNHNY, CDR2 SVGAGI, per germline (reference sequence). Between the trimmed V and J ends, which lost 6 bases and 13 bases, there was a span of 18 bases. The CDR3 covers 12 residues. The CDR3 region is CASSPPQTGLYF. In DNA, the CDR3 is TGTGCCAGCAGCCCCCCACAGACTGGTTTGTACTTC.

The CDR3 coding sequence is TGTGCCAGCAGCCGGGGACCGGGACGCGGGGAAAATGAGCAGTTCTTC. It specifies CASSRGPGRGENEQFF. This chain connects TRBV7-2 to TRBJ2-1; D is possibly TRBD2 (6 bases). The CDR3 sequence is 16 residues long. Germline CDR1 reads SGHTA; CDR2 reads FQGNSA. V shed 5 bases and J shed 7 bases, with 21 bases lying between them.

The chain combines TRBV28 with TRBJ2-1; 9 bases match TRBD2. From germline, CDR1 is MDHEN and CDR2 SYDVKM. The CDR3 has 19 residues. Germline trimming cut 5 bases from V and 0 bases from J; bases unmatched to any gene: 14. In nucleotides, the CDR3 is TGTGCCAGCAGTCCCGGTATGGGCGGGGGGGCCTACTCCTACAATGAGCAGTTCTTC. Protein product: CASSPGMGGGAYSYNEQFF.

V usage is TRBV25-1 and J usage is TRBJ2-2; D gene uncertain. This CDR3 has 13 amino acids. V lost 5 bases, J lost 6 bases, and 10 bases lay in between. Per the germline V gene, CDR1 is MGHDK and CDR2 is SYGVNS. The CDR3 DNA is TGTGCCAGCAGTTATAGCCTCGCCGGGGAGCTGTTTTTT. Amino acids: CASSYSLAGELFF.

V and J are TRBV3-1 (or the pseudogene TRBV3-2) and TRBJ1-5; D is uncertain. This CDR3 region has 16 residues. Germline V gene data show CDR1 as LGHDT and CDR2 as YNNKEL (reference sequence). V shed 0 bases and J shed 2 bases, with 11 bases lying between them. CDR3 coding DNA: TGTGCCAGCAGCCAAGATGCCGGATCGGGCAATCAGCCCCAGCATTTT. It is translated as CASSQDAGSGNQPQHF.